The rows below give T cell receptor beta chains drawn from one sample of a study of blood T cell repertoires in COVID-19. TCRdb's table, derived via immunoSEQ multiplex PCR, lists solely in-frame clones and lacks some. The profile shows about 220,000 clones, around 86% of them singletons. The sample was peripheral blood. The receptors come from a woman in her 70s with COVID-19, enrolled during active disease. The CDR3 runs from the conserved cysteine through the conserved F or W. The D gene is left open where the match is weak. The size entry is marked missing in some rows and otherwise reads once, few, many or a size class.

D gene: -; V gene: TRBV3-1/TRBV3-2; J gene: TRBJ1-6; clone size: -; CDR3 DNA: TGTGCCAGCAGCCAGGGGGGAGATTCACCCCTCCACTTT; CDR3 protein: CASSQGGDSPLHF
D gene: -; V gene: TRBV7-2; J gene: TRBJ1-2; clone size: -; CDR3 DNA: TGTGCCAGCAGCTTAGTAACCCCCAGATACACCTTC; CDR3 protein: CASSLVTPRYTF
D gene: TRBD1; V gene: TRBV6-6; J gene: TRBJ1-1; clone size: -; CDR3 DNA: TGTGCCAGCAGTACTCAGACAGGGACCAACACTGAAGCTTTCTTT; CDR3 protein: CASSTQTGTNTEAFF
D gene: TRBD1; V gene: TRBV6-5; J gene: TRBJ1-1; clone size: -; CDR3 DNA: TGTGCCAGCAGGGGACAGGCGAACACTGAAGCTTTCTTT; CDR3 protein: CASRGQANTEAFF
D gene: -; V gene: TRBV7-2; J gene: TRBJ1-4; clone size: -; CDR3 DNA: TGTGCCAGCAGCTCCGAACAAGTTGGAAAACTGTTTTTT; CDR3 protein: CASSSEQVGKLFF
D gene: -; V gene: TRBV28; J gene: TRBJ1-3; clone size: -; CDR3 DNA: TGTGCCAGCAGTACAAGTGGGGTCGGGAGCGGCGGAAACACCATATATTTT; CDR3 protein: CASSTSGVGSGGNTIYF
D gene: -; V gene: TRBV24-1; J gene: TRBJ2-2; clone size: -; CDR3 DNA: TGTGCCACCAGTATGGGGGCCGGGACCGGGGAGCTGTTTTTT; CDR3 protein: CATSMGAGTGELFF
D gene: TRBD1; V gene: TRBV12-3/TRBV12-4; J gene: TRBJ1-2; clone size: once; CDR3 DNA: TGTGCCAGCAGTTTGGCAGGGGGAGGCTACACCTTC; CDR3 protein: CASSLAGGGYTF
D gene: TRBD2; V gene: TRBV19; J gene: TRBJ2-1; clone size: few; CDR3 DNA: TGTGCCAGTACTCAGTCCAGCGGGAGGGCCCTATCTACCAATGAGCAGTTCTTC; CDR3 protein: CASTQSSGRALSTNEQFF
D gene: -; V gene: TRBV30; J gene: TRBJ2-7; clone size: few; CDR3 DNA: TGTGCCTGGGGACTAAGCTACGAGCAGTACTTC; CDR3 protein: CAWGLSYEQYF
D gene: -; V gene: TRBV29-1; J gene: TRBJ2-1; clone size: once; CDR3 DNA: TGCAGCGTTGGCGAAAATCATGAGCAGTTCTTC; CDR3 protein: CSVGENHEQFF
D gene: TRBD1; V gene: TRBV5-1; J gene: TRBJ1-3; clone size: -; CDR3 DNA: TGCGCCAGCAGCTTGCTTCCCGGGACAGACGGAAACACCATATATTTT; CDR3 protein: CASSLLPGTDGNTIYF
D gene: TRBD2; V gene: TRBV28; J gene: TRBJ2-7; clone size: -; CDR3 DNA: TGTGCCAGCAGCACTAGCGGTTGGCCCTACGAGCAGTACTTC; CDR3 protein: CASSTSGWPYEQYF
D gene: -; V gene: TRBV28; J gene: TRBJ1-5; clone size: -; CDR3 DNA: TGTGCCAGCAGGAGGGACACCAAAATAGGAGGCAATCAGCCCCAGCATTTT; CDR3 protein: CASRRDTKIGGNQPQHF
D gene: -; V gene: TRBV28; J gene: TRBJ2-2; clone size: -; CDR3 DNA: TGTGCCAGCAGTTTCAGGCCCGGGGAGCTGTTTTTT; CDR3 protein: CASSFRPGELFF
D gene: TRBD2; V gene: TRBV5-1; J gene: TRBJ2-2; clone size: once; CDR3 DNA: TGCGCCAGCAGCTTGATGGTAGCGGGAAACACCGGGGAGCTGTTTTTT; CDR3 protein: CASSLMVAGNTGELFF
D gene: TRBD1; V gene: TRBV28; J gene: TRBJ1-2; clone size: -; CDR3 DNA: TGTGCCAGCAGAGGTCCCGGGACAGCGATTAACTATGGCTACACCTTC; CDR3 protein: CASRGPGTAINYGYTF
D gene: -; V gene: TRBV24-1; J gene: TRBJ1-2; clone size: -; CDR3 DNA: TGTGCCACCTCAAAGAGGGGGGGGATAGGCTACACCTTC; CDR3 protein: CATSKRGGIGYTF
D gene: -; V gene: TRBV21-1; J gene: TRBJ1-1; clone size: -; CDR3 DNA: TGTGCCAGCAACAACAACAGCAGCGGGAACACTGAAGCTTTCTTT; CDR3 protein: CASNNNSSGNTEAFF
D gene: TRBD2; V gene: TRBV29-1; J gene: TRBJ2-1; clone size: -; CDR3 DNA: TGCAGCGTTCGCACCCAGGACGGGACTAGCTACAATGAGCAGTTCTTC; CDR3 protein: CSVRTQDGTSYNEQFF
D gene: -; V gene: TRBV5-1; J gene: TRBJ1-5; clone size: -; CDR3 DNA: TGCGCCAGCAGCTCTGGCCCAAATCAGCCCCAGCATTTT; CDR3 protein: CASSSGPNQPQHF
D gene: TRBD1; V gene: TRBV12-3/TRBV12-4; J gene: TRBJ1-1; clone size: -; CDR3 DNA: TGTGCCAGCACCTTGACAGGGTACGGTAGCGCTTTCTTT; CDR3 protein: CASTLTGYGSAFF
D gene: TRBD2; V gene: TRBV6-5; J gene: TRBJ2-5; clone size: once; CDR3 DNA: TGTGCCAGCAGTTACGTGGCGGGAGGACAAGAGACCCAGTACTTC; CDR3 protein: CASSYVAGGQETQYF
D gene: -; V gene: TRBV7-2; J gene: TRBJ1-2; clone size: -; CDR3 DNA: TGTGCCAGCACCGTAAGCTACTCTAACTATGGCTACACCTTC; CDR3 protein: CASTVSYSNYGYTF
D gene: -; V gene: TRBV14; J gene: TRBJ2-5; clone size: -; CDR3 DNA: TGTGCCAGCAGCCAAGATGGAGCCAGGGGAGAGACCCAGTACTTC; CDR3 protein: CASSQDGARGETQYF
D gene: -; V gene: TRBV18; J gene: TRBJ2-3; clone size: -; CDR3 DNA: TGTGCCAGCTCACCAGGTCCTACTAGCACAGATACGCAGTATTTT; CDR3 protein: CASSPGPTSTDTQYF
D gene: TRBD1; V gene: TRBV6-5; J gene: TRBJ1-4; clone size: -; CDR3 DNA: TGTGCCAGCAGCCGAGGAGGACAGGGTGGCGAAAAACTGTTTTTT; CDR3 protein: CASSRGGQGGEKLFF
D gene: TRBD1; V gene: TRBV3-1/TRBV3-2; J gene: TRBJ1-5; clone size: -; CDR3 DNA: TGTGCCAGCAGCGACAGGGGGCAAGGGAATCAGCCCCAGCATTTT; CDR3 protein: CASSDRGQGNQPQHF
D gene: TRBD1; V gene: TRBV2; J gene: TRBJ1-4; clone size: few; CDR3 DNA: TGTGCCAGCGGGACAGGGTATGAAAAACTGTTTTTT; CDR3 protein: CASGTGYEKLFF
D gene: -; V gene: TRBV28; J gene: TRBJ1-6; clone size: -; CDR3 DNA: TGTGCCAGCAGTTTAGCGTCAACAGGTCCTTTTCGGTGGAATTCACCCCTCCACTTT; CDR3 protein: CASSLASTGPFRWNSPLHF
D gene: -; V gene: TRBV5-4; J gene: TRBJ2-3; clone size: -; CDR3 DNA: TGTGCCAGCAGCTTGGCCGCAGGAGATACGCAGTATTTT; CDR3 protein: CASSLAAGDTQYF
D gene: TRBD1; V gene: TRBV5-4; J gene: TRBJ2-2; clone size: -; CDR3 DNA: TGTGCCAGCAGCCCTCGGACAGGGGGCACCGGGGAGCTGTTTTTT; CDR3 protein: CASSPRTGGTGELFF
D gene: TRBD1; V gene: TRBV6-1; J gene: TRBJ2-7; clone size: -; CDR3 DNA: TGTGCCAGCAGTGAATGGGGGACAGCCTACGAGCAGTACTTC; CDR3 protein: CASSEWGTAYEQYF
D gene: TRBD1; V gene: TRBV5-1; J gene: TRBJ1-5; clone size: -; CDR3 DNA: TGCGCCAGCAGCGTATCCGGGACAGACACCAATCAGCCCCAGCATTTT; CDR3 protein: CASSVSGTDTNQPQHF
D gene: TRBD1; V gene: TRBV20-1; J gene: TRBJ2-5; clone size: -; CDR3 DNA: TGCAGTGCTAGTCCCGGGACAGGACAAGAGACCCAGTACTTC; CDR3 protein: CSASPGTGQETQYF
D gene: -; V gene: TRBV6-2/TRBV6-3; J gene: TRBJ1-3; clone size: -; CDR3 DNA: TGTGCCAGCAGCGCCGGGGGGTCTGGAAACACCATATATTTT; CDR3 protein: CASSAGGSGNTIYF
D gene: -; V gene: TRBV29-1; J gene: TRBJ2-5; clone size: -; CDR3 DNA: TGCAGCGTTAGGTCCGCGGCCCAAGAGACCCAGTACTTC; CDR3 protein: CSVRSAAQETQYF
D gene: TRBD2; V gene: TRBV5-6; J gene: TRBJ2-3; clone size: -; CDR3 DNA: TGTGCCAGCAGCAGGTATAGCGGGCTAAGCACAGATACGCAGTATTTT; CDR3 protein: CASSRYSGLSTDTQYF
D gene: -; V gene: TRBV18; J gene: TRBJ2-3; clone size: -; CDR3 DNA: TGTGCCAGCTCACCGGATAGCAGAGATACGCAGTATTTT; CDR3 protein: CASSPDSRDTQYF
D gene: -; V gene: TRBV29-1; J gene: TRBJ2-3; clone size: -; CDR3 DNA: TGCAGCGTTGGTTTGCGACTACAAGGACATACGCAGTATTTT; CDR3 protein: CSVGLRLQGHTQYF
D gene: -; V gene: TRBV21-1; J gene: TRBJ1-2; clone size: few; CDR3 DNA: TGTGCCAGCAGCAAAGCGGCAGATTATGGCTACACCTTC; CDR3 protein: CASSKAADYGYTF
D gene: -; V gene: TRBV29-1; J gene: TRBJ2-3; clone size: -; CDR3 DNA: TGCAGCGTTCAGTCTGGGGCAGGCACAGATACGCAGTATTTT; CDR3 protein: CSVQSGAGTDTQYF
D gene: TRBD2; V gene: TRBV2; J gene: TRBJ2-7; clone size: -; CDR3 DNA: TGTGCCAGCAGAGGACTAGCGGGAGCCTCCGAGCAGTACTTC; CDR3 protein: CASRGLAGASEQYF
D gene: -; V gene: TRBV7-7; J gene: TRBJ2-2; clone size: -; CDR3 DNA: TGTGCCAGCAGCGCTACCGGGACCGGGGAGCTGTTTTTT; CDR3 protein: CASSATGTGELFF
D gene: -; V gene: TRBV6-6; J gene: TRBJ2-7; clone size: few; CDR3 DNA: TGTGCCAGCAGTTCAACTAGATACTACGAGCAGTACTTC; CDR3 protein: CASSSTRYYEQYF
D gene: TRBD2; V gene: TRBV5-1; J gene: TRBJ2-1; clone size: once; CDR3 DNA: TGCGCCAGCAGCTTGGGGACTAGCGGGAGGGGGTACAATGAGCAGTTCTTC; CDR3 protein: CASSLGTSGRGYNEQFF
D gene: TRBD2; V gene: TRBV6-5; J gene: TRBJ2-2; clone size: -; CDR3 DNA: TGTGCCAGCAGTTACGGGGCGGGAGGATACACCGGGGAGCTGTTTTTT; CDR3 protein: CASSYGAGGYTGELFF
D gene: -; V gene: TRBV19; J gene: TRBJ1-1; clone size: -; CDR3 DNA: TGTGCCAGTACCGCGGGACGACTGAACACTGAAGCTTTCTTT; CDR3 protein: CASTAGRLNTEAFF
D gene: TRBD1; V gene: TRBV30; J gene: TRBJ1-2; clone size: -; CDR3 DNA: TGTGCCTGGTCCGACAGGGACATATTAGGCTACACCTTC; CDR3 protein: CAWSDRDILGYTF
D gene: TRBD1; V gene: TRBV15; J gene: TRBJ1-4; clone size: once; CDR3 DNA: TGTGCCACCAGCAGAGATCCCCGGGGACAGGGTATGAAACTGTTTTTT; CDR3 protein: CATSRDPRGQGMKLFF
D gene: -; V gene: TRBV6-2/TRBV6-3; J gene: TRBJ1-2; clone size: -; CDR3 DNA: TGTGCCAGCAGTTACGCAGCTAACTATGGCTACACCTTC; CDR3 protein: CASSYAANYGYTF
D gene: TRBD2; V gene: TRBV9; J gene: TRBJ2-7; clone size: -; CDR3 DNA: TGTGCCAGCAGTGACTGGATCCCCGGGACTAGCGGGGCCCGCTACGAGCAGTACTTC; CDR3 protein: CASSDWIPGTSGARYEQYF
D gene: TRBD1; V gene: TRBV2; J gene: TRBJ2-4; clone size: -; CDR3 DNA: TGTGCCAGCAGAAGACAGGGTGCCAAAAACATTCAGTACTTC; CDR3 protein: CASRRQGAKNIQYF
D gene: TRBD1; V gene: TRBV28; J gene: TRBJ2-2; clone size: -; CDR3 DNA: TGTGCCAGCAGAAGGGGGCTTCGTGGCACCGGGGAGCTGTTTTTT; CDR3 protein: CASRRGLRGTGELFF
D gene: -; V gene: TRBV3-1/TRBV3-2; J gene: TRBJ2-2; clone size: -; CDR3 DNA: TGTGCCAGCAGCCATCGGGACTTGGAAAACACCGGGGAGCTGTTTTTT; CDR3 protein: CASSHRDLENTGELFF